The clone carrying this T cell receptor (beta chain) was seen a few times. The target antigen is unknown. This sample was included in a study of cytomegalovirus exposure and HLA in healthy donors. Study observations and caveats: The study recorded about 150 TCR beta chains that were cytomegalovirus-associated.

The ends lost 4 bases at V and 9 bases at J; junction bases unmatched: 10. The germline CDR1 and CDR2 sequences are SGHRS and YFSETQ. The CDR3 extends over 15 amino acids. Repertoires were generated with immunoSEQ multiplex PCR, while TCRdb's copy carries only in-frame clones and drops some. Of 150,000 to 200,000 clones listed, around 80% are singletons. Donors were drawn from the roughly 110-subject validation cohort, separate from the approximately 670-subject first cohort. V usage is TRBV5-1 and J usage is TRBJ2-1; 10 bases align to TRBD1. Sequencing was carried out using PBMCs. This clonotype originated in a woman between 25 and 40 years old in good health and CMV-seronegative. The CDR3 DNA is TGCGCCAGCAGCGCCGACAGGGGGCAGTTTAGTGAGCAGTTCTTC. Amino acid sequence: CASSADRGQFSEQFF.